The 2 T cell receptor beta chains listed next were all sequenced from one sample in a study of regulatory T cells in long-lasting Graves disease. As for time point: newly diagnosed GD, antithyroid drugs for less than 3 months. The TCR library used RNA extracted from PBMCs. Construction of the TCR beta libraries employed iRepertoire HTBI primers in conjunction with Arm-PCR of CDR3 regions. TCRdb recomputed calls from the multiplex PCR reads with MiXCR, one row per CDR3 protein. The sample comprises 500,000 or so distinct CDR3 sequences, around 15% of which are singletons, and 12% rests with the top ten. These data are also associated with another study on T cells in Graves' hyperthyroidism and ophthalmopathy.

Sample: peripheral blood mononuclear cells (PBMCs), taken at new diagnosis, from a patient treated with antithyroid drugs. These receptors came from a man between 40 and 49 years old with Graves disease.

This clonotype was observed at least ten times. The chain has TRBV7-9 and TRBJ2-1; D possibly corresponds to TRBD2 (6 bases). Between the trimmed V and J ends, which lost 6 bases and 8 bases, there was a span of 17 bases. Germline-derived CDR1 and CDR2 are SEHNR and FQNEAQ (reference sequence). The CDR3 is 14 amino acids. The CDR3 is CASRAWGGMHEQFF. In DNA form, the CDR3 reads TGTGCCAGCAGGGCATGGGGAGGTATGCATGAGCAGTTCTTC.

This clonotype was seen many times. The J gene is TRBJ2-5, the V gene TRBV11-3; D possibly uses TRBD1 or TRBD2 (5 bases each). This CDR3 has 15 residues. V dropped 5 bases and J dropped 5 bases, with 18 bases sitting between them. CDR1 SGHNT and CDR2 YENEEA come from the germline V gene. The CDR3 bases are TGTGCCAGCAGCCAGGGACCTCAGCCGGTGGAGACCCAGTACTTC. This translates into CASSQGPQPVETQYF.